The text below deals with one T cell receptor (beta chain). What antigen it recognizes has not been identified. The junction does not match germline at one end; this may be a read error. A constant-region primer and ProtoScript II reverse transcriptase were used to reverse-transcribe TCRbeta-specific cDNA from about 0.55 ug total RNA. Three nested multiplex PCR rounds, following a slightly modified ARM-PCR procedure, were used to build the TCRbeta libraries. Multiplex TRBV1-TRBV30 forward primers and a Cbeta reverse primer were used in the first two PCR rounds, each of which was run for around 10 cycles. Sample barcodes and Illumina adapters were added in a final 25-cycle PCR with Deep VentR polymerase. Before sequencing, amplicons between 200 and 500 bp were purified from gel using a QIAquick gel extraction kit. TCRbeta amplicons were sequenced on an Illumina HiSeq 2500 with 250-bp paired-end reads. As for the original processing: Reads were quality-trimmed with Trimmomatic v0.33, and paired reads were merged with FLASH v1.2.11 to recover full CDR3 sequences. MiGEC v1.2.1b assigned V, D and J germline segments to the rearranged TCRbeta sequences. Clonotype statistics, along with Shannon-Wiener diversity indices, were calculated using VDJtools v1.0.0. To reduce sampling bias, subsequent analyses other than the diversity analysis used only the 250 most abundant clonotypes in each sample. The raw public data were reprocessed by TCRdb itself: fastp quality trimming at Q25, MiXCR clonotype calling, in-frame beta chains only. Here each entry gathers all rows of one CDR3 protein and keeps the most common genes and DNA. These V and J calls originate from TCRdb's pipeline instead of the authors' own analysis. The sample data list approximately 300,000 distinct CDR3 sequences, and roughly 60% of these were observed just once. The leading ten clones occupy 9% of the sample.

These data come from a study of tumor-infiltrating lymphocytes in primary liver carcinoma (dated by TCRdb to 2015 to 2018). In the study overall: Between late 2015 and 2016, 4 to 6 patients in China with histopathologically diagnosed primary liver carcinoma had surgical resection. Hepatocellular carcinoma (four) or combined HCC and intrahepatic cholangiocarcinoma (one) was present in the five patients, who were three men and two women aged 30 to 69 years. Tumors of the five patients were stage T1-T3 N0M0 with maximum diameters of roughly 4 to 11 cm. Roughly 3.5 to 7.13 million productive TCRbeta reads were obtained per sample, and no significant difference in read depth was found between tissue types. For each liver tumor, the study sampled five regions along with adjacent normal tissue and blood, and applied TCRbeta repertoire sequencing, expression microarrays and whole-exome sequencing. A total of 35 specimens from 5 patients underwent TCRbeta repertoire sequencing, comprising about 25 tumor regions, 5 adjacent noncancerous liver tissues and 5 peripheral blood samples. Technical replicate repertoires showed high reproducibility, with mean shared-clone rates near 0.89 and correlation coefficients above 0.95.

The CDR3, cysteine through phenylalanine, is 15 amino acids long. Only CDR3 DNA is held: 45 bases, read in frame from base 1. Based on the germline V gene, the CDR1 and CDR2 sequences are SQVTM and ANQGSEA. TRIzol reagent was used to extract blood RNA from unsorted whole blood, while the DNeasy Blood & Tissue kit provided the germline DNA. Patients had chronic HBV infection and were treatment-naive at sampling. Before surgery, approximately 4 milliliters of peripheral blood were collected into K2EDTA tubes. Results the study describes overall, beyond this receptor: Repertoire overlap was found to be higher between tumor regions (mean approximately 35%) than between tumor-adjacent (around 17%) or tumor-blood (about 14%) pairs, consistent with antigen-driven expansion. A significantly larger repertoire fraction was made up by the top 250 clones in tumors than in blood (p = 0.039). Bulk unsorted samples precluded comparing CD4+ and CD8+ T cell repertoires. Only the TCR beta chain was sequenced, which likely underestimates true repertoire diversity because unpaired alpha chains were not captured. The study included only four to six patients, and the authors note findings should be validated in a larger study.

The origin of this receptor is a man aged 40-49 years with primary liver carcinoma and hepatitis B virus infection. Sequenced material: peripheral blood. The rearrangement joined TRBV29-1 to TRBJ2-7; the D region possibly corresponds to TRBD1 (5 bases align). The DNA sequence is as follows: TGCAACGTTTCGTCAGGGTGGGGAAGCACCTACGAGCAGCACTTC. This encodes CNVSSGWGSTYEQHF.